The 8 T cell receptor beta chains in this list originate from one sample, sequenced in a study of blood T cell repertoires in COVID-19. The method was immunoSEQ multiplex PCR; TCRdb's version includes in-frame clones alone and lacks a portion of them. The sample yields about 63,000 clones, over 70% seen once. Sequenced sample: peripheral blood. These receptors all stem from a human donor in a cohort sampled during active COVID-19.

The chain couples TRBV27 to TRBJ2-5; 12 bases fit TRBD2. V lost 4 bases, J lost 2 bases, and 8 bases stayed unmatched. This CDR3 has 17 residues. Looked up from germline, CDR1 is MNHEY and CDR2 is SMNVEV (reference sequence). The CDR3 coding sequence is TGTGCCAGCAGTTCAATGGCCGGGACTAGCGGGCAAGAGACCCAGTACTTC. Protein product: CASSSMAGTSGQETQYF.

The V call is TRBV4-1, the J call TRBJ1-5; weak D call: TRBD1 (5 bases). The V end lost 1 base, the J end lost 12 bases, and 13 bases lay between the germline ends. Germline V lookup: CDR1 MGHRA, CDR2 YSYEKL. The CDR3 has 13 amino acids. The CDR3 region has the DNA TGCGCCAGCAGCCAAGGCAGGGAAAGTCACCAGCATTTT. It translates to CASSQGRESHQHF.

This clone was seen a handful of times. V usage is TRBV3-1 (or the pseudogene TRBV3-2) and J usage is TRBJ1-2; D gene unclear. CDR3 size: 13 residues. From germline, CDR1 is LGHDT and CDR2 YNNKEL (reference sequence). V lost 1 base to trimming and J lost 8 bases, with 11 bases between them. The CDR3 loop reads CASSQVAGRGYTF. CDR3 nucleotides: TGTGCCAGCAGCCAAGTGGCTGGGAGAGGCTACACCTTC.

The chain uses TRBV18 and TRBJ1-6, with 9 bases aligning to TRBD1. J gave up 10 bases and V 3 bases, and 13 bases lay outside the gene matches. Germline values: CDR1 KGHSH, CDR2 LQKENI. This CDR3 comprises 17 residues. The CDR3 DNA sequence: TGTGCCAGCTCACCGTTGACCGGGACAGGGTTTGGCTCACCCCTCCACTTT. It yields the protein CASSPLTGTGFGSPLHF.

This clone was detected only a few times. The V and J genes are TRBV28 and TRBJ1-5; D not resolved. Germline CDR1 reads MDHEN; CDR2 reads SYDVKM. This CDR3 comprises 14 residues. V was shortened by 10 bases and J by 1 base, with 14 bases between the two germline ends. The DNA of the CDR3 is TGTGCCACCAAATCAATACAGAGCAATCAGCCCCAGCATTTT. Translating gives CATKSIQSNQPQHF.

The chain couples TRBV19 to TRBJ2-1, with 13 bases that match TRBD2. J gave up 8 bases and V 1 base, and 5 bases lay outside the gene matches. Germline V gene data show CDR1 as LNHDA and CDR2 as SQIVND (reference sequence). This CDR3 contains 16 residues. DNA for the CDR3: TGTGCCAGTAGTATAGTGGGACTAGCGGGAAAATATGAGCAGTTCTTC. Its translation is CASSIVGLAGKYEQFF.

This clone was seen more than once but under ten times. The chain carries TRBV19 and TRBJ1-6, with no clear D. The CDR3 has 16 residues. V was shortened by 3 bases and J by 6 bases, with 15 bases between the two germline ends. CDR1 is LNHDA and CDR2 is SQIVND in the germline V gene (reference sequence). The CDR3 reads CASSISGGSFNSPLHF. CDR3 in DNA: TGTGCCAGTAGTATTTCAGGTGGATCGTTTAATTCACCCCTCCACTTT. The variable domain in full, with the rest retrieved from reference TRBV19 and TRBJ1-6, is DGGITQSPKYLFRKEGQNVTLSCEQNLNHDAMYWYRQDPGQGLRLIYYSQIVNDFQKGDIAEGYSVSREKKESFPLTVTSAQKNPTAFYLCASSISGGSFNSPLHFGNGTRLTVT.

The V gene is TRBV9, the J gene TRBJ1-5; 8 positions match TRBD1. This CDR3 spans 15 amino acids. The V gene's germline CDR1 is SGDLS and CDR2 YYNGEE. Losses at the gene ends were 4 bases for V and 6 bases for J; bases not matched to a gene: 9. Written as DNA, the CDR3 is TGTGCCAGCAGCTCTGGGCAGGGGGCGAGTCAGCCCCAGCATTTT. Amino acids: CASSSGQGASQPQHF. Drawing the rest from reference TRBV9 and TRBJ1-5, the complete variable domain is DSGVTQTPKHLITATGQRVTLRCSPRSGDLSVYWYQQSLDQGLQFLIQYYNGEERAKGNILERFSAQQFPDLHSELNLSSLELGDSALYFCASSSGQGASQPQHFGDGTRLSIL.